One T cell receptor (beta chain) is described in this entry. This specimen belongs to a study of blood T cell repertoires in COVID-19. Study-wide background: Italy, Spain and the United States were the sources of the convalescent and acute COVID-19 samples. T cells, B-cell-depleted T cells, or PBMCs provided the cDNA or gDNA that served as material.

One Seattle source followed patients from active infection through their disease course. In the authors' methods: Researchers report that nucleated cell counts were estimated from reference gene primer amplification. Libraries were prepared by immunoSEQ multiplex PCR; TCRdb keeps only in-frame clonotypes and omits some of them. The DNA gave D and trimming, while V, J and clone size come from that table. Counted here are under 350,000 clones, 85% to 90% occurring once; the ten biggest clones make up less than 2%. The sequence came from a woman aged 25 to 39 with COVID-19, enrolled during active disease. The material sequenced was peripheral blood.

For the CDR3, the DNA is TGCAGCGTTAGGTTCGCGGCCACTGAAGCTTTCTTT. Residues: CSVRFAATEAFF. This chain uses TRBV29-1 with TRBJ1-1; D remains unclear. The CDR3 spans 12 residues. CDR1 is SQVTM, CDR2 ANQGSEA, per germline. V dropped 5 bases and J dropped 4 bases, with 11 bases sitting between them.